This is a list of T cell receptor beta chains from one sample in a study of identical twins. MiXCR, applied by TCRdb to the 5' RACE reads, yields one record per CDR3 protein. Found here are around 960,000 distinct CDR3 sequences, 9% to 15% of them singletons; the top ten hold 1.5% to 2%. This sample also appeared in a second study, on yellow fever vaccine responses in identical twins.

What was sequenced was PBMCs. Receptors were obtained from a woman between 18 and 29 years old in good health. CDR3s include the opening cysteine and the closing phenylalanine or tryptophan. A D gene is named only where the DNA matches it firmly. Clone size is given for some rows only: seen once, a few or many times, or a class if the clone is expanded.

>NA|NA|TRBJ2-4|TRBV5-1
CASSPNLAKNIQYF
TGCGCCAGCAGCCCCAATCTAGCCAAAAACATTCAGTACTTC
>NA|many|TRBJ2-3|TRBV10-3
CAISEEAGWSADTQYF
TGTGCCATCAGTGAAGAGGCAGGGTGGTCGGCAGATACGCAGTATTTT
>NA|few|TRBJ2-7|TRBV6-5
CASSYRYTSSYEQYF
TGTGCCAGCAGTTACCGATACACCAGCTCCTACGAGCAGTACTTC
>TRBD2|NA|TRBJ2-3|TRBV28
CASMIAGGSTDTQYF
TGTGCCAGCATGATAGCGGGGGGGAGCACAGATACGCAGTATTTT
>TRBD2|NA|TRBJ2-2|TRBV3-1
CASSQGGAGTYTGELFF
TGTGCCAGCAGCCAAGGGGGAGCGGGGACCTACACCGGGGAGCTGTTTTTT
>NA|NA|TRBJ2-2|TRBV28
CASSPRHNTGELFF
TGTGCCAGCAGTCCCAGACACAACACCGGGGAGCTGTTTTTT
>TRBD1|few|TRBJ2-1|TRBV9
CASSPWTGSGNEQFF
TGTGCCAGCAGCCCCTGGACAGGGTCGGGCAATGAGCAGTTCTTC
>NA|many|TRBJ2-7|TRBV20-1
CSARDGLSYEQYF
TGCAGTGCTAGAGACGGTCTATCCTACGAGCAGTACTTC
>NA|few|TRBJ2-3|TRBV6-2/TRBV6-3
CASSTGGPSDTQYF
TGTGCCAGCAGCACCGGGGGGCCCTCAGATACGCAGTATTTT
>NA|NA|TRBJ2-7|TRBV20-1
CSAGAGQSSYEQYF
TGCAGTGCCGGAGCCGGGCAGAGCTCCTACGAGCAGTACTTC
>NA|few|TRBJ2-2|TRBV7-9
CASSSSQGTGELFF
TGTGCCAGCAGCTCCTCGCAGGGCACCGGGGAGCTGTTTTTT
>NA|NA|TRBJ2-6|TRBV5-1
CASSLSGASGANVLTF
TGCGCCAGCAGCTTGTCAGGCGCATCTGGGGCCAACGTCCTGACTTTC
>NA|NA|TRBJ1-2|TRBV6-5
CASSYLSSLQGYTF
TGTGCCAGCAGTTACCTCAGTTCCCTCCAGGGCTACACCTTC
>NA|NA|TRBJ1-5|TRBV19
CASSIGQVGDQPQHF
TGTGCCAGTAGTATTGGTCAGGTGGGCGATCAGCCCCAGCATTTT
>NA|few|TRBJ2-3|TRBV4-2
CASSQELGGGRYTDTQYF
TGTGCCAGCAGCCAGGAGCTGGGGGGCGGGAGATACACAGATACGCAGTATTTT
>NA|NA|TRBJ2-5|TRBV18
CASSPQGLETQYF
TGTGCCAGCTCACCTCAGGGTCTAGAGACCCAGTACTTC
>NA|few|TRBJ2-2|TRBV5-1
CASSWRTRPNTGELFF
TGCGCCAGCAGCTGGAGGACGCGGCCGAACACCGGGGAGCTGTTTTTT
>NA|NA|TRBJ1-1|TRBV6-1
CASGGRGADSEAFF
TGTGCCAGCGGGGGACGGGGGGCTGATTCCGAAGCTTTCTTT
>NA|many|TRBJ1-1|TRBV5-6
CASSFPRDSPEAFF
TGTGCCAGCAGCTTCCCCAGGGATTCACCCGAAGCTTTCTTT
>TRBD1|NA|TRBJ1-1|TRBV5-1
CASSLDGATGNEAFF
TGCGCCAGCAGCTTGGACGGCGCGACAGGGAATGAAGCTTTCTTT
>NA|few|TRBJ2-5|TRBV18
CASSPGQGGGETQYF
TGTGCCAGCTCACCCGGACAGGGAGGGGGAGAGACCCAGTACTTC
>TRBD1|few|TRBJ2-4|TRBV28
CASSGERQGLSKNIQYF
TGTGCCAGCAGTGGGGAGCGACAGGGTCTTAGCAAAAACATTCAGTACTTC
>NA|NA|TRBJ1-5|TRBV20-1
CSASDPSNQPQHF
TGCAGTGCTAGCGACCCTAGCAATCAGCCCCAGCATTTT
>NA|NA|TRBJ2-1|TRBV15
CATSTRPAQDEQFF
TGTGCCACCAGCACTAGGCCAGCTCAGGATGAGCAGTTCTTC
>NA|many|TRBJ1-2|TRBV6-1
CASRQGSPHGYTF
TGTGCCAGCAGACAGGGAAGCCCTCATGGCTACACCTTC
>TRBD1|NA|TRBJ1-2|TRBV4-1
CASSLQTGGNYGYTF
TGCGCCAGCAGCCTACAGACAGGGGGCAACTATGGCTACACCTTC
>NA|NA|TRBJ1-2|TRBV20-1
CSARSPTGIYGYTF
TGCAGTGCTAGATCTCCCACCGGTATCTATGGCTACACCTTC
>TRBD1|many|TRBJ1-5|TRBV12-3/TRBV12-4
CASSQGGGGQPQHF
TGTGCCAGCAGCCAGGGGGGTGGGGGTCAGCCCCAGCATTTT
>NA|few|TRBJ2-5|TRBV7-9
CASSAAGTPGTQYF
TGTGCCAGCAGCGCCGCCGGGACACCCGGGACCCAGTACTTC
>NA|few|TRBJ2-1|TRBV4-2
CASSQELSRVSFYNEQFF
TGTGCCAGCAGCCAAGAGTTAAGTCGAGTTAGCTTCTACAATGAGCAGTTCTTC
>NA|few|TRBJ2-1|TRBV19
CASSIRVGNNEQFF
TGTGCCAGTAGTATTCGTGTGGGGAACAATGAGCAGTTCTTC
>NA|few|TRBJ1-4|TRBV6-1
CASSELNEKLFF
TGTGCCAGCAGTGAACTTAATGAAAAACTGTTTTTT
>NA|NA|TRBJ2-1|TRBV11-2
CASSFIPGFYNEQFF
TGTGCCAGCAGCTTCATTCCGGGGTTTTACAATGAGCAGTTCTTC
>NA|NA|TRBJ2-5|TRBV10-3
CAISSPGATAETQYF
TGTGCCATCAGTTCCCCAGGGGCGACCGCGGAGACCCAGTACTTC
>NA|few|TRBJ2-3|TRBV3-1
CASSQFGDTQYF
TGTGCCAGCAGCCAATTTGGAGATACGCAGTATTTT
>NA|few|TRBJ2-7|TRBV7-9
CASSSGSAYEQYF
TGTGCCAGCAGCTCGGGCAGTGCCTACGAGCAGTACTTC
>NA|NA|TRBJ2-3|TRBV7-9
CAIGGDTQYF
TGTGCCATCGGGGGAGATACGCAGTATTTT
>TRBD1|many|TRBJ2-4|TRBV28
CASSPDRGLAKNIQYF
TGTGCCAGCAGTCCCGACAGGGGGCTTGCCAAAAACATTCAGTACTTC
>TRBD1|NA|TRBJ2-7|TRBV7-3
CASSQGVGYEQYF
TGTGCCAGCAGTCAGGGGGTTGGCTACGAGCAGTACTTC